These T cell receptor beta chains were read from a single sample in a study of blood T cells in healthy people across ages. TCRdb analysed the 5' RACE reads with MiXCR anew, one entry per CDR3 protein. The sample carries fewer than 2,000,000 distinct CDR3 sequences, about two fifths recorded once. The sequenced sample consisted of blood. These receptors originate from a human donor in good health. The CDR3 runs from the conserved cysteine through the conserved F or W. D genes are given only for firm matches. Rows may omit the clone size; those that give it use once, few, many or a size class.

CASSLGGTWGNQPQHF,TGCGCCAGCAGCTTGGGTGGGACTTGGGGCAATCAGCCCCAGCATTTT,-,-,TRBJ1-5,TRBV5-1
CASSEQADVGGYTF,TGTGCCAGCAGTGAACAGGCCGACGTGGGGGGCTACACCTTC,many,-,TRBJ1-2,TRBV2
CASTEGIGPATNEKLFF,TGTGCCAGCACAGAGGGAATAGGCCCAGCAACTAATGAAAAACTGTTTTTT,-,-,TRBJ1-4,TRBV7-9
CASSSGRRQEAQYF,TGTGCCAGCAGCTCGGGACGGCGACAAGAGGCCCAGTACTTC,-,-,TRBJ2-7,TRBV28
CASSTLGTQSHMQYF,TGTGCCAGCAGCACGTTGGGTACCCAAAGCCATATGCAGTATTTT,-,-,TRBJ2-3,TRBV7-2
CASSSTVLTF,TGTGCCAGCAGCTCCACTGTCCTGACTTTC,few,-,TRBJ2-6,TRBV6-5
CASSLWGTVSLEQYF,TGTGCCAGCAGTTTATGGGGGACAGTAAGTCTCGAGCAGTACTTC,few,TRBD1,TRBJ2-7,TRBV28
CASRATEGAYTEAFF,TGTGCCAGCAGGGCGACTGAGGGGGCTTACACTGAAGCTTTCTTT,-,TRBD1,TRBJ1-1,TRBV2
CASSRQGHYNEQFF,TGTGCCAGCAGTCGACAGGGGCACTACAATGAGCAGTTCTTC,-,TRBD1,TRBJ2-1,TRBV7-3
CSARDLGIDGYTF,TGCAGTGCTAGAGATCTGGGAATTGATGGCTACACCTTC,few,-,TRBJ1-2,TRBV20-1
CASSGTGVAKNIQYF,TGCGCCAGCTCCGGGACAGGCGTAGCCAAAAACATTCAGTACTTC,many,TRBD1,TRBJ2-4,TRBV5-1
CASSYTLWTSGGTETQYF,TGTGCCAGCAGTTACACCCTTTGGACTAGCGGGGGGACAGAGACCCAGTACTTC,-,TRBD2,TRBJ2-5,TRBV6-5
CAVRGDQETQYF,TGTGCCGTCAGGGGGGATCAAGAGACCCAGTACTTC,-,-,TRBJ2-5,TRBV7-9
CASSEGLRDTQYF,TGTGCCAGCAGCGAAGGTTTGAGGGATACGCAGTATTTT,many,-,TRBJ2-3,TRBV7-3
CASSYKGEGEQFF,TGTGCCAGCTCTTATAAGGGTGAGGGTGAGCAGTTCTTC,few,-,TRBJ2-1,TRBV7-2
CASSRGRAGGPPSSYERYF,TGTGCCAGCAGTCGAGGCCGGGCAGGGGGCCCTCCGAGCTCCTACGAGCGGTACTTC,-,TRBD1,TRBJ2-7,TRBV28
CASSLQSGSGQPQHF,TGCGCCAGCAGCTTGCAATCAGGGTCGGGCCAGCCCCAGCATTTT,-,-,TRBJ1-5,TRBV5-1
CASSDGPRGSYNSPLHF,TGTGCCAGCAGTGATGGACCCCGGGGTTCCTATAATTCACCCCTCCACTTT,-,-,TRBJ1-6,TRBV6-1
CASSTRGGEQFF,TGTGCCAGCAGCACCAGGGGTGGTGAGCAGTTCTTC,-,-,TRBJ2-1,TRBV7-6
CSVRRDRGSEAFF,TGCAGTGTTCGGAGGGACAGGGGGTCTGAAGCTTTCTTT,-,TRBD1,TRBJ1-1,TRBV20-1
CATSSPPGGQGANQPQHF,TGTGCCACCAGCAGTCCTCCCGGGGGCCAGGGGGCTAATCAGCCCCAGCATTTT,-,TRBD1,TRBJ1-5,TRBV15
CAINPGSIAHNEQFF,TGTGCCATCAATCCAGGGTCAATAGCCCACAATGAGCAGTTCTTC,-,-,TRBJ2-1,TRBV10-3
CASSLSGQHSGANVLTF,TGTGCCAGCAGCTTATCGGGACAGCACTCTGGGGCCAACGTCCTGACTTTC,-,TRBD1,TRBJ2-6,TRBV7-2
CSVHQGAPTYEQYF,TGCAGCGTTCACCAGGGGGCACCTACCTACGAGCAGTACTTC,-,TRBD1,TRBJ2-7,TRBV29-1
CASSLAPGRSTDTQYF,TGTGCCAGCAGCTTAGCGCCAGGTCGAAGCACAGATACGCAGTATTTT,once,-,TRBJ2-3,TRBV7-6
CASSLSSGVGEQFF,TGTGCCAGCAGCTTAAGTAGCGGGGTTGGCGAGCAGTTCTTC,-,TRBD2,TRBJ2-1,TRBV7-2
CASRPRTPMNTEAFF,TGTGCCAGCAGACCCCGGACACCTATGAACACTGAAGCTTTCTTT,-,-,TRBJ1-1,TRBV6-2/TRBV6-3
CSIEGKYGNTEAFF,TGCAGCATTGAAGGCAAATATGGGAACACTGAAGCTTTCTTT,-,-,TRBJ1-1,TRBV29-1
CASSPWLNEKLFF,TGTGCCAGCAGCCCATGGTTGAATGAAAAACTGTTTTTT,-,-,TRBJ1-4,TRBV14
CASSLVEGDGYTF,TGTGCCAGCAGCTTAGTGGAGGGGGACGGCTACACCTTC,few,-,TRBJ1-2,TRBV7-2